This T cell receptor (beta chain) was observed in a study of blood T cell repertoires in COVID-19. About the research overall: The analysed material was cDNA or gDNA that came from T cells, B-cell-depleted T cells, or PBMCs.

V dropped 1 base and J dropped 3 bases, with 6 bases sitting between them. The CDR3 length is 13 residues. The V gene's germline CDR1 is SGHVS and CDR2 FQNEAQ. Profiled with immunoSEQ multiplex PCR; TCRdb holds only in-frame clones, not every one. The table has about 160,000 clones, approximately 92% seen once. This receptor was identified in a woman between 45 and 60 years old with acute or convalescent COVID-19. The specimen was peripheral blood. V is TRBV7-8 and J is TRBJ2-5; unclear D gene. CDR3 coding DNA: TGTGCCAGCAGCTTAGGGCAGAAAGAGACCCAGTACTTC. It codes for CASSLGQKETQYF.